One and the same sample provided the 25 T cell receptor beta chains below, sequenced in a study of blood T cell repertoires in COVID-19. The protocol was immunoSEQ multiplex PCR, while the TCRdb copy is restricted to in-frame clones and leaves out a portion. The sample lists over 200,000 clones, 83% occurring once. Sequenced: peripheral blood. The receptors originated from a woman aged 40 to 55 with active or convalescent COVID-19.

This chain connects TRBV27 to TRBJ2-2; TRBD1 is a possible D gene (5 bases). CDR1 is MNHEY and CDR2 is SMNVEV in the germline V gene (reference sequence). The CDR3 is made up of 16 amino acids. The V and J ends lost 8 bases and 1 base respectively, with 17 bases between them. The CDR3 protein is CASSAPGFWNTGELFF. As DNA, the CDR3 is TGTGCCAGCTCAGCGCCAGGGTTCTGGAACACCGGGGAGCTGTTTTTT.

The V gene is TRBV5-1, the J gene TRBJ2-5; 8 bases are a match to TRBD1. The CDR3 sequence is 15 residues long. Germline values: CDR1 SGHRS, CDR2 YFSETQ. Trimming took 0 bases from V and 5 from J; bases not matched to a gene: 6. This CDR3 is CASSLASRGPETQYF. CDR3 nucleotide sequence: TGCGCCAGCAGCTTGGCGAGCAGGGGGCCGGAGACCCAGTACTTC.

This clone has just one count. The chain couples TRBV4-1 to TRBJ1-5; D not resolved. V lost 0 bases to trimming and J lost 6 bases, with 6 bases between them. CDR1 and CDR2 from the germline V gene are MGHRA and YSYEKL. This CDR3 comprises 13 residues. CDR3 DNA sequence: TGCGCCAGCAGCCAAGATTGGGCTCAGCCCCAGCATTTT. Its translation is CASSQDWAQPQHF.

The J gene is TRBJ1-1, the V gene TRBV28, with a weak D call TRBD1 (6 bases). V was pared by 2 bases and J by 8 bases, with 15 bases between. Per germline, CDR1 MDHEN and CDR2 SYDVKM. The length of the CDR3 is 14 residues. The CDR3 protein is CASSLVRGRDEAFF. The DNA for the CDR3 is TGTGCCAGCAGTTTAGTCAGGGGTCGCGACGAAGCTTTCTTT.

This chain links TRBV19 with TRBJ1-4; no clear D gene. This CDR3 has 13 residues. The germline V and J ends were trimmed by 3 bases and 11 bases, with 13 bases remaining between them. Germline lookup yields CDR1 LNHDA and CDR2 SQIVND (reference sequence). CDR3 loop: CASSIPPWLKLFF. Here the CDR3 DNA reads TGTGCCAGTAGTATTCCGCCATGGCTGAAACTGTTTTTT.

This chain uses TRBV28 with TRBJ2-3; TRBD1 matches 9 bases. The CDR3 loop spans 16 amino acids. Germline V gene data show CDR1 as MDHEN and CDR2 as SYDVKM. V gave up 2 bases and J gave up 2 bases; unmatched junction bases: 5. CDR3 sequence: CASSLDRTGVTDTQYF. In DNA, the CDR3 is TGTGCCAGCAGTTTAGACAGGACAGGGGTCACAGATACGCAGTATTTT.

The chain uses TRBV24-1 and TRBJ2-5; 10 bases fit TRBD1. The CDR3 consists of 17 residues. CDR1 is KGHDR, CDR2 SFDVKD, per germline. Trimming at V came to 4 bases and at J to 2 bases, leaving 9 bases not matched to a gene. The CDR3 sequence: CATSDPEDRGPQETQYF. The CDR3 bases are TGTGCCACCAGTGACCCAGAAGACAGGGGGCCTCAAGAGACCCAGTACTTC.

This chain links TRBV7-9 with TRBJ1-2; D remains unclear. CDR1 is SEHNR, CDR2 FQNEAQ, per germline (reference sequence). CDR3 length equals 13 residues. Trimming removed 6 bases at V and 6 bases at J, with 14 bases between. Here the CDR3 reads CASRPDWENGYTF. The CDR3 coding sequence is TGTGCCAGCAGGCCAGACTGGGAGAATGGCTACACCTTC.

The chain recombines TRBV3-1 (or the pseudogene TRBV3-2) with TRBJ1-6; 9 bases match TRBD1. V gave up 1 base and J gave up 10 bases; unmatched junction bases: 5. The germline CDR1 and CDR2 sequences are LGHDT and YNNKEL (reference sequence). CDR3 length equals 15 residues. CDR3 sequence reads: CASSQAPGTGSPLHF. CDR3 DNA sequence: TGTGCCAGCAGCCAAGCGCCCGGGACAGGGTCACCCCTCCACTTT.

This rearrangement joins TRBV6-5 to TRBJ1-1; TRBD1 is a possible D gene (5 bases). The CDR3 is 15 amino acids. In germline, CDR1 is MNHEY, CDR2 SVGAGI. The V end lost 6 bases, the J end lost 1 base, and 15 bases lay between the germline ends. The CDR3 loop is CASSYATGRNTEAFF. The CDR3 DNA reads TGTGCCAGCAGCTACGCTACAGGTCGGAACACTGAAGCTTTCTTT.

This chain uses TRBV18 with TRBJ2-1; D is possibly TRBD2 (6 bases). Looked up from germline, CDR1 is KGHSH and CDR2 is LQKENI. CDR3 length equals 12 residues. V shed 8 bases and J shed 4 bases, with 9 bases lying between them. The chain's CDR3 is CASGGNYNEQFF. The CDR3 DNA reads TGTGCCAGCGGGGGGAATTACAATGAGCAGTTCTTC.

The gene calls are TRBV9 and TRBJ2-1; 14 bases map to TRBD2. This CDR3 region has 16 residues. The germline CDR1 and CDR2 sequences are SGDLS and YYNGEE. The V and J ends lost 5 bases and 8 bases, in that order; junction bases with no gene match: 9. The CDR3 loop is CASSAGTSGSLYEQFF. The CDR3 DNA is TGTGCCAGCAGTGCCGGGACTAGCGGGAGTTTATATGAGCAGTTCTTC.

The chain couples TRBV12-5 to TRBJ2-5, with D unclear. In germline, CDR1 is LGHNT, CDR2 FRNRAP. Trimming shortened V by 0 bases and J by 4 bases, and 15 bases separated the two germline ends. CDR3 length: 16 amino acids. DNA for the CDR3: TGTGCTAGTGGTTTGGTACACGGTTCGAGAGGAGAGACCCAGTACTTC. Translated: CASGLVHGSRGETQYF.

The chain recombines TRBV5-1 with TRBJ2-2; 9 bases agree with TRBD1. Germline V gives CDR1 SGHRS, CDR2 YFSETQ. The CDR3 has 15 amino acids. V shed 2 bases, J shed 5 bases, and the junction held 4 bases outside the gene matches. For the CDR3, the DNA is TGCGCCAGCAGCTTCCGGGACAGGGCGACCGGGGAGCTGTTTTTT. Its protein is CASSFRDRATGELFF.

This clone was counted a few times. The chain couples TRBV28 to TRBJ1-1; D unresolved. The V end lost 3 bases, the J end lost 1 base, and 9 bases lay between the germline ends. Germline CDR1 reads MDHEN; CDR2 reads SYDVKM. The CDR3 sequence is 14 residues long. CDR3 in amino acids: CASSFLAGNTEAFF. In nucleotides, the CDR3 is TGTGCCAGCAGTTTTCTAGCAGGGAACACTGAAGCTTTCTTT.

The V gene is TRBV6-2 or TRBV6-3, the J gene TRBJ2-7; 9 nucleotides match TRBD1. Germline trimming cut 4 bases from V and 4 bases from J; bases unmatched to any gene: 11. The CDR3 runs to 16 residues. Germline loops: CDR1 MNHEY, CDR2 SVGEGT. The CDR3 sequence is CASSLDRTGAPYEQYF. DNA of the CDR3: TGTGCCAGCAGTTTGGATCGGACAGGGGCGCCTTACGAGCAGTACTTC.

Here the CDR3 reads CASTTNRGNTEAFF. In DNA, the CDR3 is TGTGCCAGCACCACAAACCGGGGGAACACTGAAGCTTTCTTT. The chain carries TRBV6-6 and TRBJ1-1; D gene ambiguous. This CDR3 has 14 amino acids. V was pared by 7 bases and J by 1 base, with 13 bases between. Germline assignment: CDR1 MNHNY and CDR2 SVGAGI (reference sequence).

The chain joins TRBV19 to TRBJ1-1; possible D gene TRBD1, 6 bases. Germline loops: CDR1 LNHDA, CDR2 SQIVND (reference sequence). CDR3 length: 13 amino acids. V gave up 5 bases and J gave up 5 bases, with 12 bases separating them. CDR3 amino acids: CASSYRVGTEAFF. CDR3 nucleotide sequence: TGTGCCAGTAGTTACAGGGTGGGGACTGAAGCTTTCTTT.

The gene calls are TRBV12-3 or TRBV12-4 and TRBJ2-7, with 8 bases matching TRBD1. The CDR3 length is 13 residues. The V gene end was trimmed by 6 bases and the J gene end by 5 bases; junction bases not matched to a gene: 6. Here the CDR3 reads CASRRTGRNEQYF. The CDR3 DNA is TGTGCCAGCAGGAGGACAGGGCGCAACGAGCAGTACTTC.

This chain links TRBV3-1 (or the pseudogene TRBV3-2) with TRBJ1-1; D is possibly TRBD1 (6 bases). The CDR3 sequence is 13 residues long. Between the trimmed V and J ends, which lost 7 bases and 8 bases, there was a span of 17 bases. The germline gives CDR1 LGHDT, CDR2 YNNKEL (reference sequence). The CDR3 DNA follows: TGTGCCAGCATGGATCAGGGGTCCTCCGAAGCTTTCTTT. Protein: CASMDQGSSEAFF.

This chain joins TRBV5-6 and TRBJ1-1; the D is unclear. The germline CDR1 and CDR2 sequences are SGHDT and YYEEEE. The V and J ends lost 0 bases and 8 bases respectively, with 11 bases between them. CDR3 length equals 13 residues. CDR3 sequence (DNA): TGTGCCAGCAGCTTGGTTCAGTCCTCCGAAGCTTTCTTT. The encoded protein is CASSLVQSSEAFF.

The chain recombines TRBV10-1 with TRBJ2-1; 7 nucleotides agree with TRBD2. CDR1 WNHNN and CDR2 SYGVQD come from the germline V gene (reference sequence). This CDR3 comprises 13 residues. V lost 8 bases, J lost 6 bases, and 7 bases stayed unmatched. The CDR3 protein is CASAEVAGNEQFF. In DNA form, the CDR3 reads TGCGCCAGCGCCGAGGTAGCGGGCAATGAGCAGTTCTTC.

The V and J genes are TRBV7-9 and TRBJ2-1; D uncertain. CDR3 length equals 14 residues. CDR1 and CDR2 (germline): SEHNR, FQNEAQ (reference sequence). V lost 0 bases, J lost 6 bases, and 9 bases lay in between. CDR3 protein: CASSLARELNEQFF. CDR3 DNA: TGTGCCAGCAGCTTAGCACGCGAGCTCAATGAGCAGTTCTTC. The full variable domain, rest sourced from reference TRBV7-9 and TRBJ2-1, is DTGVSQNPRHKITKRGQNVTFRCDPISEHNRLYWYRQTLGQGPEFLTYFQNEAQLEKSRLLSDRFSAERPKGSFSTLEIQRTEQGDSAMYLCASSLARELNEQFFGPGTRLTVL.

This clone showed up just once. The chain combines TRBV11-3 with TRBJ1-2; D unclear. Trimming shortened V by 4 bases and J by 3 bases, and 12 bases separated the two germline ends. This CDR3 spans 14 amino acids. Looked up from germline, CDR1 is SGHNT and CDR2 is YENEEA. The DNA for the CDR3 is TGTGCCAGCAGCTCGGACGGAGGTTACTATGGCTACACCTTC. Translation gives CASSSDGGYYGYTF.

The rearrangement joins TRBV6-5 to TRBJ1-2; D not resolved. Trimming took 5 bases from V and 7 from J, leaving 11 bases between them. CDR1 MNHEY and CDR2 SVGAGI come from the germline V gene. The CDR3 is 12 amino acids. CDR3 bases: TGTGCCAGCAGTACCCGAGAGGGTGGCTACACCTTC. It translates to CASSTREGGYTF.